This TCR beta chain was obtained from a study of T-cell memory formation after mild COVID-19. This clonotype has more than one count but fewer than ten. TCRdb re-called the 5' RACE reads with MiXCR, one entry per CDR3 protein. The top ten clones hold approximately 12% of a sample with 470,000 or so distinct CDR3 sequences, approximately 25% of them seen once. The V end lost 0 bases, the J end lost 3 bases, and 9 bases lay between the germline ends. The CDR3 has 14 amino acids. The chain recombines TRBV12-3 or TRBV12-4 with TRBJ2-7, with no clear D. The TCR comes from an adult woman who had mild COVID-19 (a few samples of this study predate the infection). Cell type and time point are not known. Sequences were obtained from PBMCs or a T cell subset sorted from them (not recorded which). CDR3 DNA: TGTGCCAGCAGTTTAGCGTCGCAAAACTACGAGCAGTACTTC. Translating gives CASSLASQNYEQYF.